Each of the 31 T cell receptor beta chains below was sequenced from the same sample in a study of T cells in Graves' hyperthyroidism and ophthalmopathy. Using RNA transcripts as the source, TCR beta CDR3 regions were amplified. A first-round RT-PCR of the TCR CDR3 used the HTBI primer set. From the multiplex PCR reads, TCRdb called clonotypes with MiXCR, one entry per CDR3 protein. The table shows under 350,000 distinct CDR3 sequences, with about 18% occurring only once. Input material: blood. The receptors shown here come from a woman aged 60-75 years with Graves' ophthalmopathy.

This clonotype was found many times. The rearrangement uses TRBV7-9 and TRBJ1-2, with 8 bases that match TRBD1. This CDR3 contains 13 residues. V lost 6 bases and J lost 7; bases outside the gene matches: 7. The germline V gene has CDR1 SEHNR and CDR2 FQNEAQ (reference sequence). The CDR3 DNA reads TGTGCCAGCAGTCAGGGGGCGATTGTTGGCTACACCTTC. Translation gives CASSQGAIVGYTF.

This clonotype was observed many times. The chain is built from TRBV7-2 and TRBJ2-1; 8 bases map to TRBD1. Losses at the gene ends were 1 base for V and 8 bases for J; bases not matched to a gene: 4. Germline CDR1 and CDR2: SGHTA and FQGNSA. The CDR3 sequence is 14 residues long. The CDR3 loop is CASSLGQGTHEQFF. In DNA, the CDR3 is TGTGCCAGCAGCTTAGGACAGGGGACCCATGAGCAGTTCTTC. Based on the CDR3 plus reference TRBV7-2 and TRBJ2-1, the full variable domain is GAGVSQSPSNKVTEKGKDVELRCDPISGHTALYWYRQSLGQGLEFLIYFQGNSAPDKSGLPSDRFSAERTGGSVSTLTIQRTQQEDSAVYLCASSLGQGTHEQFFGPGTRLTVL.

This clonotype occurred many times. This chain uses TRBV6-2 or TRBV6-3 with TRBJ2-6, with D possibly TRBD1 on 6 matching bases. Germline V gene sequence: CDR1 MNHEY, CDR2 SVGEGT. The CDR3 loop spans 18 amino acids. V lost 2 bases to trimming and J lost 1 base, with 15 bases between them. The CDR3: CASSYMGTHASGANVLTF. CDR3 nucleotide sequence: TGTGCCAGCAGTTACATGGGGACACACGCTTCTGGGGCCAACGTCCTGACTTTC.

The chain links TRBV6-5 to TRBJ2-7, with D uncertain. This CDR3 region has 14 residues. Trimming cost V 0 bases and J 6 bases, with 12 bases left between them. Germline CDR1 is MNHEY and CDR2 is SVGAGI. This chain's CDR3 is CASSYSMDLSEQYF. As DNA, the CDR3 is TGTGCCAGCAGTTACTCGATGGATCTGAGCGAGCAGTACTTC.

This clonotype was detected only a few times. The chain combines TRBV7-9 with TRBJ1-6, with D unresolved. Germline V lookup: CDR1 SEHNR, CDR2 FQNEAQ (reference sequence). This CDR3 is built from 13 residues. V lost 2 bases and J lost 10, with 9 bases in between. The DNA for the CDR3 is TGTGCCAGCAGCTTATACCTTGGGTCACCCCTCCACTTT. Translation gives CASSLYLGSPLHF.

This clonotype was counted many times. The chain has TRBV6-2 or TRBV6-3 and TRBJ2-7, with D possibly matching TRBD2 (5 bases). CDR1 is MNHEY, CDR2 SVGEGT, per germline. The CDR3 has 13 amino acids. The V and J ends lost 9 bases and 2 bases respectively, with 14 bases between them. The CDR3, as DNA: TGTGCCAGTCTCTCCTGGAGGACCTACGAGCAGTACTTC. It is translated as CASLSWRTYEQYF.

This clonotype was found many times. The chain links TRBV20-1 to TRBJ2-7; 7 bases match TRBD2. This CDR3 has 15 amino acids. The germline V gene has CDR1 DFQATT and CDR2 SNEGSKA (reference sequence). V shed 3 bases, J shed 4 bases, and the junction held 12 bases outside the gene matches. For the CDR3, the DNA is TGCAGTGCTAGTGCTAGCGGCGGGTGGGGATACGAGCAGTACTTC. Its protein product is CSASASGGWGYEQYF.

This clonotype was recorded at least ten times. This sequence joins TRBV7-2 and TRBJ2-1; either TRBD1 or TRBD2 may supply D (5 bases each). With 4 bases removed from V and 5 bases from J, the gap between germline ends came to 18 bases. This CDR3 contains 16 residues. Germline V gives CDR1 SGHTA, CDR2 FQGNSA. CDR3: CASSSPGRTDHNEQFF. The DNA of the CDR3 is TGTGCCAGCAGCTCCCCGGGACGGACGGATCACAATGAGCAGTTCTTC.

There are a few counts of this clonotype. The chain uses TRBV9 and TRBJ2-3; 11 bases are shared with TRBD2. The CDR3 has 15 amino acids. Unmatched junction bases numbered 1, after V lost 0 bases and J lost 4 bases. From germline, CDR1 is SGDLS and CDR2 YYNGEE. CDR3 coding DNA: TGTGCCAGCAGCGTAGCTAGCGGGGGGCCAGATACGCAGTATTTT. Translated: CASSVASGGPDTQYF.

The chain has TRBV20-1 and TRBJ2-7; the D gene could be TRBD1 or TRBD2 (5 bases each). The CDR3 totals 12 residues. Germline loops: CDR1 DFQATT, CDR2 SNEGSKA (reference sequence). V shed 4 bases and J shed 3 bases, with 10 bases lying between them. Here the CDR3 DNA reads TGCAGTGCTACGGGACGTTACTACGAGCAGTACTTC. It is translated as CSATGRYYEQYF.

This clonotype was counted many times. V usage is TRBV5-1 and J usage is TRBJ1-6, with no clear D. The CDR3 has 14 residues. Germline CDR1 SGHRS, CDR2 YFSETQ. Trimming removed 0 bases from V and 7 bases from J, with 8 bases in between. In nucleotides, the CDR3 is TGCGCCAGCAGCTTGGACCATGCCAATTCACCCCTCCACTTT. Encoded protein: CASSLDHANSPLHF. Together with reference TRBV5-1 and TRBJ1-6, the CDR3 gives the full variable domain: KAGVTQTPRYLIKTRGQQVTLSCSPISGHRSVSWYQQTPGQGLQFLFEYFSETQRNKGNFPGRFSGRQFSNSRSEMNVSTLELGDSALYLCASSLDHANSPLHFGNGTRLTVT.

V and J are TRBV18 and TRBJ2-5; D may be TRBD2 (5 bases). The CDR3 is 15 amino acids. In germline, CDR1 is KGHSH, CDR2 LQKENI. Trimming took off 0 bases at V and 3 bases at J, with 11 bases between the two ends. CDR3 DNA sequence: TGTGCCAGCTCACCACCGGCGGGCAGCAAAGAGACCCAGTACTTC. It yields the protein CASSPPAGSKETQYF.

This clonotype was counted ten times or more. This rearrangement joins TRBV20-1 to TRBJ2-3; D tentatively fits TRBD1 or TRBD2 (5 bases each). CDR3 length: 14 amino acids. Germline lookup yields CDR1 DFQATT and CDR2 SNEGSKA (reference sequence). Trimming took off 6 bases at V and 0 bases at J, with 13 bases between the two ends. In DNA form, the CDR3 reads TGCAGTGCCCCGGGACGGACGAGCACAGATACGCAGTATTTT. This translates into CSAPGRTSTDTQYF.

The chain couples TRBV28 to TRBJ1-1; TRBD1 might be the D (6 bases). The V gene lost 6 bases and the J gene lost 6 bases, with 14 bases spanning the gap. This CDR3 spans 13 amino acids. The germline V gene encodes CDR1 MDHEN and CDR2 SYDVKM. The chain's CDR3 is CASSPWDTPEAFF. In DNA form, the CDR3 reads TGTGCCAGCAGCCCCTGGGACACCCCTGAAGCTTTCTTT.

This chain links TRBV7-9 with TRBJ2-1, with D maybe TRBD1 (6 bases). CDR3 size: 20 residues. Germline assignment: CDR1 SEHNR and CDR2 FQNEAQ (reference sequence). V was pared by 4 bases and J by 2 bases, with 27 bases between. The CDR3 bases are TGTGCCAGCAGCTCATATTGGAACAGGGAAAAAAAGGGGACCTACAATGAGCAGTTCTTC. Amino acids: CASSSYWNREKKGTYNEQFF. The full variable domain, rest sourced from reference TRBV7-9 and TRBJ2-1, is DTGVSQNPRHKITKRGQNVTFRCDPISEHNRLYWYRQTLGQGPEFLTYFQNEAQLEKSRLLSDRFSAERPKGSFSTLEIQRTEQGDSAMYLCASSSYWNREKKGTYNEQFFGPGTRLTVL.

This clonotype was picked up many times. The chain uses TRBV6-5 and TRBJ2-7; D not certain. Germline V lookup: CDR1 MNHEY, CDR2 SVGAGI. Trimming removed 0 bases from V and 2 bases from J, with 14 bases in between. The length of the CDR3 is 16 residues. CDR3 sequence (DNA): TGTGCCAGCAGTTACTCGGGGTCCAGGTCAACCTACGAGCAGTACTTC. Translating it yields CASSYSGSRSTYEQYF.

In its sample, this clonotype was seen many times. This chain joins TRBV5-6 and TRBJ1-1; D remains unclear. Trimming left V 4 bases short and J 0 bases short, with 13 bases between. Germline V gene sequence: CDR1 SGHDT, CDR2 YYEEEE. CDR3 length: 15 residues. The CDR3 DNA is TGTGCCAGCAGCCCGAGACTGAACTTGAACACTGAAGCTTTCTTT. Its translation is CASSPRLNLNTEAFF.

This clonotype showed up many times. The chain uses TRBV28 and TRBJ2-3; TRBD2 matches at 7 bases. J lost 4 bases, V lost 6 bases, and 4 bases had no gene match. This CDR3 has 13 amino acids. The V gene's germline CDR1 is MDHEN and CDR2 SYDVKM. In DNA, the CDR3 is TGTGCCAGCAGCGGCGGGAGTGCAGATACGCAGTATTTT. As protein: CASSGGSADTQYF.

This chain links TRBV20-1 with TRBJ1-2, with D possibly matching TRBD1 (5 bases). In germline, CDR1 is DFQATT, CDR2 SNEGSKA (reference sequence). V lost 0 bases and J 7 bases, leaving 12 bases between the germline ends. The CDR3 has 13 amino acids. The CDR3 loop reads CSARDQTVAGYTF. DNA for the CDR3: TGCAGTGCTAGAGATCAGACAGTCGCTGGCTACACCTTC.

This clonotype was observed at least ten times. CDR3 DNA: TGTGCCAGCAGTTACGATCCAGGGATCAGAACGCAGTATTTT. Its translation: CASSYDPGIRTQYF. The rearrangement uses TRBV6-2 or TRBV6-3 and TRBJ2-3, with a weak D call TRBD1 (5 bases). Between the trimmed V and J ends, which lost 2 bases and 9 bases, there was a span of 15 bases. The germline CDR1 and CDR2 sequences are MNHEY and SVGEGT. This CDR3 has 14 amino acids.

Ten or more counts support this clonotype. The chain joins TRBV20-1 to TRBJ1-1; D unclear. CDR1 and CDR2 from the germline V gene are DFQATT and SNEGSKA (reference sequence). This CDR3 has 13 amino acids. The germline V and J ends were trimmed by 0 bases and 4 bases, with 9 bases remaining between them. CDR3 residues: CSARDSRGTEAFF. CDR3 coding DNA: TGCAGTGCTAGAGATTCGCGGGGCACTGAAGCTTTCTTT.

This chain uses TRBV9 with TRBJ2-3, with D maybe TRBD2 (5 bases). The CDR3 extends over 15 amino acids. Germline V gene data show CDR1 as SGDLS and CDR2 as YYNGEE. Trimming stripped 0 bases from V and 3 bases from J, with 11 bases between. CDR3 coding DNA: TGTGCCAGCAGCGTAGAGGGCGGGTCGACAGATACGCAGTATTTT. This encodes CASSVEGGSTDTQYF.

The chain combines TRBV6-2 or TRBV6-3 with TRBJ2-1, with 8 nucleotides matching TRBD2. V shed 3 bases and J 10 bases; nucleotides not matched to a gene: 20. The CDR3 consists of 18 residues. The germline V gene encodes CDR1 MNHEY and CDR2 SVGEGT. For the CDR3, the DNA is TGTGCCAGCAGTTATGGGGTCCTGCGGGAGGCCACCCAGGGGGAGCAGTTCTTC. Amino acids: CASSYGVLREATQGEQFF.

This sequence joins TRBV28 and TRBJ1-6; tentative D call: TRBD1 (5 bases). Germline V lookup: CDR1 MDHEN, CDR2 SYDVKM. This CDR3 is 16 amino acids long. Trimming stripped 4 bases from V and 0 bases from J, with 10 bases between. CDR3 residues: CASSSRTSSYNSPLHF. In DNA form, the CDR3 reads TGTGCCAGCAGTTCCCGGACAAGCTCCTATAATTCACCCCTCCACTTT.

This clonotype was detected only a few times. The CDR3 bases are TGCAGCGTTGAAGCAATGGACAGGGGGCCGTCCTACGAGCAGTACTTC. Translation: CSVEAMDRGPSYEQYF. This sequence joins TRBV29-1 and TRBJ2-7; TRBD1 aligns across 11 bases. The CDR3 runs 16 residues. Germline assignment: CDR1 SQVTM and CDR2 ANQGSEA. J gave up 1 base and V 1 base, and 6 bases lay outside the gene matches.

This chain joins TRBV5-1 and TRBJ1-1, with a tentative D call TRBD1 (6 bases). V lost 3 bases and J 4 bases, leaving 13 bases between the germline ends. This CDR3 is built from 14 residues. Germline V gene data show CDR1 as SGHRS and CDR2 as YFSETQ. CDR3 region: CASSSQGLGTEAFF. The CDR3 DNA sequence: TGCGCCAGCAGCTCACAGGGATTGGGCACTGAAGCTTTCTTT.

The chain is built from TRBV6-1 and TRBJ2-7, with TRBD2 as a possible D gene (5 bases). CDR1 MNHNS and CDR2 SASEGT come from the germline V gene. Trimming took 1 base from V and 3 from J, leaving 10 bases between them. The length of the CDR3 is 14 residues. The CDR3 bases are TGTGCCAGCAGTGAAGGTGGACGGGACTACGAGCAGTACTTC. Encoded protein: CASSEGGRDYEQYF.

This clonotype was counted only a few times. This chain links TRBV9 with TRBJ2-3; 10 nucleotides align to TRBD2. V gave up 5 bases and J gave up 1 base; unmatched junction bases: 10. This CDR3 is built from 17 residues. CDR1 is SGDLS and CDR2 is YYNGEE in the germline V gene. The CDR3 spells CASSSNWSGRGTDTQYF. CDR3 DNA sequence: TGTGCCAGCAGTTCGAACTGGAGCGGGAGGGGCACAGATACGCAGTATTTT.

With respect to this clonotype: A single base separates this from a much larger clone, so it may be a read error. CDR3 nucleotide sequence: TGTGCCAGCAGTGAACGGGGCAGGGCCTACGAGCAGTACTTC. This encodes CASSERGRAYEQYF. The genes are TRBV2 and TRBJ2-7; D possibly uses TRBD1 or TRBD2 (5 bases each). V shed 2 bases and J shed 2 bases, with 10 bases lying between them. CDR1 is SNHLY and CDR2 is FYNNEI in the germline V gene. There are 14 residues in the CDR3. The entire variable domain, with the rest obtained from reference TRBV2 and TRBJ2-7, is as follows: EPEVTQTPSHQVTQMGQEVILRCVPISNHLYFYWYRQILGQKVEFLVSFYNNEISEKSEIFDDQFSVERPDGSNFTLKIRSTKLEDSAMYFCASSERGRAYEQYFGPGTRLTVT.

A few counts support this clonotype. CDR3 residues: CASTDWTTEAFF. The CDR3 DNA follows: TGTGCCAGCACCGATTGGACCACTGAAGCTTTCTTT. The gene calls are TRBV6-1 and TRBJ1-1; unclear D gene. CDR3 length equals 12 residues. The germline gives CDR1 MNHNS, CDR2 SASEGT. Trimming stripped 7 bases from V and 4 bases from J, with 10 bases between.

This clonotype was detected ten times or more. The chain uses TRBV6-1 and TRBJ2-3; D gene uncertain. V lost 6 bases and J 4 bases, leaving 8 bases between the germline ends. This CDR3 contains 12 residues. Germline CDR1 MNHNS, CDR2 SASEGT. CDR3 protein: CASRQWADTQYF. CDR3 DNA sequence: TGTGCCAGCAGACAGTGGGCAGATACGCAGTATTTT.